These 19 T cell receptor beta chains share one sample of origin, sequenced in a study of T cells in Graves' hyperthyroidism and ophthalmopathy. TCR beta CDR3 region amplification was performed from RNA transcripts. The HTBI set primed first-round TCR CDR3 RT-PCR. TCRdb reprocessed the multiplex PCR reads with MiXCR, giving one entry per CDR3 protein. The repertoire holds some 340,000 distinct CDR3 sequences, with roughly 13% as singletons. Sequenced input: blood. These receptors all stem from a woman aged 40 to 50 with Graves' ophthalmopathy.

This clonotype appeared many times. The CDR3 spells CASSLLRGGETQYF. Here the CDR3 DNA reads TGTGCCAGCAGCTTGTTGAGGGGCGGGGAGACCCAGTACTTC. This sequence joins TRBV5-6 and TRBJ2-5; D possibly matches TRBD1 or TRBD2 (5 bases each). CDR1 is SGHDT and CDR2 is YYEEEE in the germline V gene. The CDR3 sequence is 14 residues long. Trimming cost V 1 base and J 5 bases, with 12 bases left between them.

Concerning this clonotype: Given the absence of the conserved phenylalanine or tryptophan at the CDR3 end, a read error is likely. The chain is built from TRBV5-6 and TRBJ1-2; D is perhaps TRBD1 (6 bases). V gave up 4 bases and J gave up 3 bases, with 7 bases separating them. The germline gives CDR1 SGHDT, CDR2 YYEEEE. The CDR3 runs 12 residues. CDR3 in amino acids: CASSPGDYGYTL. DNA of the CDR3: TGTGCCAGCAGCCCAGGGGACTATGGCTACACCTTA.

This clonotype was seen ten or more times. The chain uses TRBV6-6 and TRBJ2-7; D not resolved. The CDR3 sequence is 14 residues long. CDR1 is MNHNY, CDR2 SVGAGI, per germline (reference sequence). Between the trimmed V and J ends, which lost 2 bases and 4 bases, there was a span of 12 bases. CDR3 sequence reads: CASSYRRDKYEQYF. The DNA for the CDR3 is TGTGCCAGCAGTTACAGACGAGACAAATACGAGCAGTACTTC.

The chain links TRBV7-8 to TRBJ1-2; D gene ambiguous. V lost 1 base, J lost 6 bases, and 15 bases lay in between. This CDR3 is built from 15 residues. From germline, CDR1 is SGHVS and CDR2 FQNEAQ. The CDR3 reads CASSLGASNDNGYTF. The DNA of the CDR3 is TGTGCCAGCAGCTTAGGTGCCTCGAATGATAATGGCTACACCTTC. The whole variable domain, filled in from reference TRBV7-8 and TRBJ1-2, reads GAGVSQSPRYKVAKRGQDVALRCDPISGHVSLFWYQQALGQGPEFLTYFQNEAQLDKSGLPSDRFFAERPEGSVSTLKIQRTQQEDSAVYLCASSLGASNDNGYTFGSGTRLTVV.

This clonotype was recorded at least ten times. CDR3 DNA: TGTGCCAGCAGTCAACCAGGGAGTGACTACGAGCAGTACTTC. It specifies CASSQPGSDYEQYF. This chain connects TRBV27 to TRBJ2-7; D might be TRBD1 or TRBD2, each matching 5 bases. The germline CDR1 and CDR2 sequences are MNHEY and SMNVEV (reference sequence). The CDR3 has 14 amino acids. V gave up 5 bases and J gave up 3 bases, with 14 bases separating them.

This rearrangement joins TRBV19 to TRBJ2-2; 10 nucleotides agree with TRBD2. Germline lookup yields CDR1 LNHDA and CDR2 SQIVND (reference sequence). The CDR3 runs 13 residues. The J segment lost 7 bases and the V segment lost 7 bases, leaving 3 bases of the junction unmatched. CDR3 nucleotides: TGTGCCAGTATGGGACTAGCGATCGGGGAGCTGTTTTTT. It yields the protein CASMGLAIGELFF.

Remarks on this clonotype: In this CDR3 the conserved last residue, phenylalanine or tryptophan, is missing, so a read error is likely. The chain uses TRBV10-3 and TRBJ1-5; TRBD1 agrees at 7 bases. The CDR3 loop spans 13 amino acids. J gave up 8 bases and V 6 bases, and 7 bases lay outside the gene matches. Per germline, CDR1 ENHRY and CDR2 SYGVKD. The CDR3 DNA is TGTGCCATCAGCCCAGGGGGGGATGAGCCCCAGCATTCT. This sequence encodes CAISPGGDEPQHS.

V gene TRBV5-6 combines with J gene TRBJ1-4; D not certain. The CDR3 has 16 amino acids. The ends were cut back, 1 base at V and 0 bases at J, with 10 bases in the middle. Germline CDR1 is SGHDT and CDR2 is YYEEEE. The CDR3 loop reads CASSLRSRATNEKLFF. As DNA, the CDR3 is TGTGCCAGCAGCTTGAGGTCCCGTGCAACTAATGAAAAACTGTTTTTT.

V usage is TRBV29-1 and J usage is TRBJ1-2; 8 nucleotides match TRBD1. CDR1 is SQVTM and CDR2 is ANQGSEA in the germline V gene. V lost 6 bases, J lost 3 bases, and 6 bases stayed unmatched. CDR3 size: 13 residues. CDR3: CSVTGEVDYGYTF. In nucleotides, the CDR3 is TGCAGCGTGACAGGGGAGGTCGACTATGGCTACACCTTC. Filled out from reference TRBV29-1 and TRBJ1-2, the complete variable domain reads SAVISQKPSRDICQRGTSLTIQCQVDSQVTMMFWYRQQPGQSLTLIATANQGSEATYESGFVIDKFPISRPNLTFSTLTVSNMSPEDSSIYLCSVTGEVDYGYTFGSGTRLTVV.

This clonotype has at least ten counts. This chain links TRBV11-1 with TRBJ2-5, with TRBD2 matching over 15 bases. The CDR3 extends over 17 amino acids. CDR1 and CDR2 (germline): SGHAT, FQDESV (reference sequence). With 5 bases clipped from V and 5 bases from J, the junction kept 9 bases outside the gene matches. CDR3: CASSMGLAGGEEETQYF. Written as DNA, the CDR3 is TGTGCCAGCAGCATGGGACTAGCGGGAGGAGAGGAGGAGACCCAGTACTTC.

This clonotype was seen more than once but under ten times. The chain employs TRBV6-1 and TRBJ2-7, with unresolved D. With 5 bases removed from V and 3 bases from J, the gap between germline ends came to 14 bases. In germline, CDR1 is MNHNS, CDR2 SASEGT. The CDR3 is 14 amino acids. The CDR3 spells CASSFPVRHYEQYF. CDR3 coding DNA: TGTGCCAGCAGTTTCCCGGTTCGACACTACGAGCAGTACTTC.

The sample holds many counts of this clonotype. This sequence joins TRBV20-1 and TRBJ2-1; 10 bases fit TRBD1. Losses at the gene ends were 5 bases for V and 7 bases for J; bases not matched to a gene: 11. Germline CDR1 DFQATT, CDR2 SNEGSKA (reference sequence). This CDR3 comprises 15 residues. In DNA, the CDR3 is TGCAGTGCTCCTGGCGGACAGGGGGGTGGGAATGAGCAGTTCTTC. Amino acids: CSAPGGQGGGNEQFF.

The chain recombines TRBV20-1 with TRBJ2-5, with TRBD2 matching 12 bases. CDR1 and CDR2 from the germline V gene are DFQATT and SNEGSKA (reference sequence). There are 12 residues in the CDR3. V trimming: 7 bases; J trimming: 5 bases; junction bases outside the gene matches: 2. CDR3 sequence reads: CSGLAGVETQYF. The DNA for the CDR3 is TGCAGTGGACTAGCGGGGGTGGAGACCCAGTACTTC.

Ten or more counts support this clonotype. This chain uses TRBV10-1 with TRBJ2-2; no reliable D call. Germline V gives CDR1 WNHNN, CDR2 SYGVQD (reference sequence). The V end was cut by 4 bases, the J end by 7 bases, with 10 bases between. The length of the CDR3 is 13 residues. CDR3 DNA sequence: TGCGCCAGCAGTGTGAAACGAGGCGGGGAGCTGTTTTTT. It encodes CASSVKRGGELFF.

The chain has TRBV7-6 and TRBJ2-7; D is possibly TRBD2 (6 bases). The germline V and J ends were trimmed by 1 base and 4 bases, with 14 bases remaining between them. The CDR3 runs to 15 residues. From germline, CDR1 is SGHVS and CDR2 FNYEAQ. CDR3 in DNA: TGTGCCAGCAGCTTAGGCGGGACCCAAGGTTACGAGCAGTACTTC. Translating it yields CASSLGGTQGYEQYF.

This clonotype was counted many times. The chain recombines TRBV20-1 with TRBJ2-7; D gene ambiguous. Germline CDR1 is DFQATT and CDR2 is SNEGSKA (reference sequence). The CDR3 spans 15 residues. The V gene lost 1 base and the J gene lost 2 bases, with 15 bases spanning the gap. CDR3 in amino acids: CSARGDTGLAYEQYF. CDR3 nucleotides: TGCAGTGCTAGAGGCGACACCGGATTGGCCTACGAGCAGTACTTC.

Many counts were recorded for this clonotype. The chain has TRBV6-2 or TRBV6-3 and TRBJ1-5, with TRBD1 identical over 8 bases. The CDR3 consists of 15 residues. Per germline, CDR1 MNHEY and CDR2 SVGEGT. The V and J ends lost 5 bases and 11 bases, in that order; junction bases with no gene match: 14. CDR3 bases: TGTGCCAGCAGTGACATGAGACAGGGGCGGGGGGCCCAGCATTTT. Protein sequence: CASSDMRQGRGAQHF.

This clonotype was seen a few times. The CDR3 region is CASSDLLTAGEKLFF. CDR3 coding DNA: TGTGCCAGCAGCGACCTTCTTACAGCGGGGGAAAAACTGTTTTTT. The chain links TRBV3-1 to TRBJ1-4; D is uncertain. This CDR3 comprises 15 residues. Between the trimmed V and J ends, which lost 5 bases and 8 bases, there was a span of 18 bases. CDR1 and CDR2 from the germline V gene are LGHDT and YNNKEL (reference sequence).

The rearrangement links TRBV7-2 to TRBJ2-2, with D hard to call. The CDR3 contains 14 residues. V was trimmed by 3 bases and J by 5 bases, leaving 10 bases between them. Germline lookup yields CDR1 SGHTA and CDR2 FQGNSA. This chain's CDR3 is CASSFAQRTGELFF. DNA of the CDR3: TGTGCCAGCAGCTTCGCCCAGAGGACCGGGGAGCTGTTTTTT.